Below, 11 T cell receptor beta chains from the same sample are listed, as sequenced in a study of siplizumab effects on memory and regulatory T cells. Only in-frame clones appear in the TCRdb table, and some are missing; sequencing was by immunoSEQ multiplex PCR. The table includes around 82,000 clones, 93% detected once. Sequenced: CD8+ T cells sorted from blood. Every receptor here comes from a human donor in good health.

The chain recombines TRBV10-1 with TRBJ2-7; D perhaps matches TRBD2 (6 bases). The CDR3 sequence is 12 residues long. V lost 4 bases, J lost 5 bases, and 9 bases lay in between. Germline V gene data show CDR1 as WNHNN and CDR2 as SYGVQD (reference sequence). The CDR3 sequence is CASSGRGNEQYF. DNA for the CDR3: TGCGCCAGCAGTGGTCGGGGGAACGAGCAGTACTTC.

V gene TRBV5-4 combines with J gene TRBJ2-5, with D possibly matching TRBD2 (6 bases). The CDR3 is 15 amino acids. The V and J ends lost 4 bases and 2 bases respectively, with 15 bases between them. Germline V lookup: CDR1 SGHNT, CDR2 YYREEE (reference sequence). This chain's CDR3 is CASSDPVAVQETQYF. The DNA of the CDR3 is TGTGCCAGCAGCGATCCGGTAGCGGTTCAAGAGACCCAGTACTTC.

The CDR3 nucleotides read TGTGCCAGCAGCTTCCGCGGGAACGAGCAGTACTTC. Amino acids: CASSFRGNEQYF. The chain carries TRBV5-6 and TRBJ2-7, with a possible D match to TRBD2 (6 bases). The CDR3 spans 12 residues. Per the germline V gene, CDR1 is SGHDT and CDR2 is YYEEEE. V was pared by 2 bases and J by 5 bases, with 8 bases between.

As for this clone: The same CDR3 arises from other DNA sequences in this sample as well. The CDR3 region is CASSYGGEQFF. The CDR3 bases are TGTGCCAGCAGTTACGGTGGGGAGCAGTTCTTC. The chain carries TRBV6-5 and TRBJ2-1, with no clear D. The CDR3 has 11 amino acids. V was shortened by 2 bases and J by 10 bases, with 6 bases between the two germline ends. Germline V CDR1 and CDR2: MNHEY, SVGAGI.

J is TRBJ2-5 and V is TRBV27; D call uncertain. CDR1 MNHEY and CDR2 SMNVEV come from the germline V gene (reference sequence). V lost 2 bases, J lost 5 bases, and 15 bases lay in between. The CDR3 has 15 residues. The CDR3 spells CASSLSWGREETQYF. CDR3 sequence (DNA): TGTGCCAGCAGTTTAAGCTGGGGAAGAGAGGAGACCCAGTACTTC.

V and J are TRBV7-3 and TRBJ2-1, with 11 bases fitting TRBD2. The CDR3 contains 14 residues. Germline V lookup: CDR1 SGHTA, CDR2 FQGTGA. V dropped 5 bases and J dropped 6; count of bases not matched to a gene: 3. In DNA, the CDR3 is TGTGCCAGCAGCATTAGCGGGGGGGCCAATGAGCAGTTCTTC. Translation gives CASSISGGANEQFF. Full variable domain (missing parts from reference TRBV7-3 and TRBJ2-1): GAGVSQTPSNKVTEKGKYVELRCDPISGHTALYWYRQSLGQGPEFLIYFQGTGAADDSGLPNDRFFAVRPEGSVSTLKIQRTERGDSAVYLCASSISGGANEQFFGPGTRLTVL.

CDR3 DNA sequence: TGTGCCATCAGGGCCCTGACAGGGGGCGAAGAGACCCAGTACTTC. Protein sequence: CAIRALTGGEETQYF. The chain has TRBV10-3 and TRBJ2-5; 10 positions match TRBD1. CDR1 and CDR2 from the germline V gene are ENHRY and SYGVKD. This CDR3 is 15 amino acids long. The trim removed 6 bases at V and 3 bases at J, leaving 7 bases unmatched.

This clone has only a few counts. The rearrangement uses TRBV19 and TRBJ1-6, with 10 bases that match TRBD1. Trimming cost V 7 bases and J 7 bases; bases outside gene matches: 7. The CDR3 covers 15 residues. Germline lookup yields CDR1 LNHDA and CDR2 SQIVND (reference sequence). The CDR3, as DNA: TGTGCCAGTACCCTTTCGGGACAGGGGAATTCACCCCTCCACTTT. Translated, it gives CASTLSGQGNSPLHF.

This clone appeared a single time. V gene TRBV27 combines with J gene TRBJ1-6; D is ambiguous. The CDR3 length is 15 residues. Germline V gene sequence: CDR1 MNHEY, CDR2 SMNVEV (reference sequence). V shed 2 bases and J shed 9 bases, with 14 bases lying between them. CDR3 nucleotides: TGTGCCAGCAGTTTAAGCCACGGGTCGGGTTCACCCCTCCACTTT. This sequence encodes CASSLSHGSGSPLHF.

Here the CDR3 DNA reads TGTGCCAGCAGCCCGCCGGGGGCGGTATACTCTGGGGCCAACGTCCTGACTTTC. Protein: CASSPPGAVYSGANVLTF. This chain links TRBV9 with TRBJ2-6; D assignment may be TRBD1 or TRBD2 (6 bases each). The CDR3 totals 18 residues. Trimming removed 4 bases at V and 0 bases at J, with 17 bases between. The germline gives CDR1 SGDLS, CDR2 YYNGEE.

The J gene is TRBJ2-2, the V gene TRBV30, with a weak D call TRBD1 (6 bases). The CDR3 is made up of 15 amino acids. Trimming cost V 0 bases and J 4 bases, with 12 bases left between them. From germline, CDR1 is GTSNPN and CDR2 SVGIG (reference sequence). The CDR3 spells CAWSVLGTSTGELFF. Here the CDR3 DNA reads TGTGCCTGGAGTGTACTGGGGACATCCACCGGGGAGCTGTTTTTT.